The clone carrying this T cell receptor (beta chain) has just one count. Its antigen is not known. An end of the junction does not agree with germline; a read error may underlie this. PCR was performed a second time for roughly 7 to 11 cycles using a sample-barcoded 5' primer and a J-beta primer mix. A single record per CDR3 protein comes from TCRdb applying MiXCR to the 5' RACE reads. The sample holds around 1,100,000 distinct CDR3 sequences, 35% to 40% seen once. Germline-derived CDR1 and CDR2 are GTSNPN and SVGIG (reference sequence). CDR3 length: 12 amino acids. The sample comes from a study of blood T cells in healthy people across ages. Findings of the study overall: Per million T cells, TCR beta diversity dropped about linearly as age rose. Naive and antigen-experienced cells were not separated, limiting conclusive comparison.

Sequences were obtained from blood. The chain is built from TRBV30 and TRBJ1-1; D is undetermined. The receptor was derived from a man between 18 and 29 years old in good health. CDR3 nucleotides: TGTGCCTGGACTTCGTCGAGCACTGAGGCTTTCTTT. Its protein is CAWTSSSTEAFF.